Listed below are T cell receptor beta chains from one sample, sequenced in a study of T cell responses to AZD1222 COVID-19 vaccine. TCRdb's table, derived via immunoSEQ multiplex PCR, lists solely in-frame clones and lacks some. The sample carries about 170,000 clones, 80% to 90% recorded once. The source material was peripheral blood, sampled on day 0 of AZD1222 vaccination. These receptors originate from an adult in good health. Each CDR3 is given with its conserved first and last residue. A D gene is named only where the DNA matches it firmly. Not all rows give a size; the values are once, few, many and, for expanded clones, a class.

CDR3 protein: CASSLDPAGGLIGELFF
CDR3 DNA: TGTGCCAGCAGCTTAGATCCAGCGGGGGGGCTTATCGGGGAGCTGTTTTTT
J gene: TRBJ2-2
V gene: TRBV7-8
clone size: -
D gene: TRBD2

CDR3 protein: CASSPLGDILNTEAFF
CDR3 DNA: TGTGCCAGCAGCCCCTTAGGGGACATATTGAACACTGAAGCTTTCTTT
J gene: TRBJ1-1
V gene: TRBV7-2
clone size: few
D gene: -

CDR3 protein: CASSVELWAGSNTGELFF
CDR3 DNA: TGTGCCAGCAGCGTAGAACTTTGGGCAGGGTCGAACACCGGGGAGCTGTTTTTT
J gene: TRBJ2-2
V gene: TRBV9
clone size: -
D gene: -

CDR3 protein: CASSLEPHTQYF
CDR3 DNA: TGTGCCAGCAGCTTGGAGCCACATACGCAGTATTTT
J gene: TRBJ2-3
V gene: TRBV5-4
clone size: -
D gene: -

CDR3 protein: CASSVTTGGAADTQYF
CDR3 DNA: TGTGCCAGCAGCGTGACGACAGGGGGAGCAGCAGATACGCAGTATTTT
J gene: TRBJ2-3
V gene: TRBV5-4
clone size: -
D gene: TRBD1

CDR3 protein: CASSQASFSGYTF
CDR3 DNA: TGTGCCAGCAGCCAAGCGTCTTTTAGTGGCTACACCTTC
J gene: TRBJ1-2
V gene: TRBV14
clone size: -
D gene: -

CDR3 protein: CASSRRLAGVTDTQYF
CDR3 DNA: TGTGCCAGCAGCCGACGACTAGCGGGGGTCACAGATACGCAGTATTTT
J gene: TRBJ2-3
V gene: TRBV5-4
clone size: -
D gene: TRBD2

CDR3 protein: CSVDFTGELFF
CDR3 DNA: TGCAGCGTTGATTTCACCGGGGAGCTGTTTTTT
J gene: TRBJ2-2
V gene: TRBV29-1
clone size: -
D gene: -

CDR3 protein: CASSQDRTGELFF
CDR3 DNA: TGTGCCAGCAGCCAGGACAGGACCGGGGAGCTGTTTTTT
J gene: TRBJ2-2
V gene: TRBV11-1
clone size: -
D gene: TRBD1

CDR3 protein: CASSSRTAGGAEAFF
CDR3 DNA: TGTGCCAGCAGCTCAAGGACGGCGGGAGGGGCTGAAGCTTTCTTT
J gene: TRBJ1-1
V gene: TRBV11-2
clone size: -
D gene: -

CDR3 protein: CASSLQYEQYF
CDR3 DNA: TGTGCCAGCAGTCTACAATACGAGCAGTACTTC
J gene: TRBJ2-7
V gene: TRBV28
clone size: -
D gene: -

CDR3 protein: CSVVSSQKINYGYTF
CDR3 DNA: TGCAGCGTTGTGTCCTCCCAGAAGATTAACTATGGCTACACCTTC
J gene: TRBJ1-2
V gene: TRBV29-1
clone size: -
D gene: -

CDR3 protein: CASSSGGNTGELFF
CDR3 DNA: TGTGCCAGCTCTAGTGGGGGGAATACCGGGGAGCTGTTTTTT
J gene: TRBJ2-2
V gene: TRBV2
clone size: -
D gene: -

CDR3 protein: CASSYQSPGTSNQPQHF
CDR3 DNA: TGTGCCAGCAGTTACCAATCCCCCGGGACTAGCAATCAGCCCCAGCATTTT
J gene: TRBJ1-5
V gene: TRBV6-2/TRBV6-3
clone size: -
D gene: -

CDR3 protein: CASSTKGQGETQYF
CDR3 DNA: TGCGCCAGCAGCACCAAAGGACAGGGTGAGACCCAGTACTTC
J gene: TRBJ2-5
V gene: TRBV4-3
clone size: -
D gene: TRBD1

CDR3 protein: CASSSSQGRVRAGELFF
CDR3 DNA: TGTGCCAGTAGCTCCTCACAGGGGCGGGTGAGGGCCGGGGAGCTGTTTTTT
J gene: TRBJ2-2
V gene: TRBV19
clone size: -
D gene: TRBD1

CDR3 protein: CASSQVGQGQETQYF
CDR3 DNA: TGTGCCAGCAGCCAAGTTGGGCAGGGCCAAGAGACCCAGTACTTC
J gene: TRBJ2-5
V gene: TRBV3-1/TRBV3-2
clone size: -
D gene: -

CDR3 protein: CASSNGLAIRDEQFF
CDR3 DNA: TGTGCCAGCAGTAATGGACTAGCCATTCGGGATGAGCAGTTCTTC
J gene: TRBJ2-1
V gene: TRBV27
clone size: -
D gene: TRBD2

CDR3 protein: CASSQGPRSNEKLFF
CDR3 DNA: TGTGCCAGCAGCCAAGGGCCCCGATCTAATGAAAAACTGTTTTTT
J gene: TRBJ1-4
V gene: TRBV7-9
clone size: -
D gene: -

CDR3 protein: CASSSGGFQETQYF
CDR3 DNA: TGCGCCAGCAGCTCGGGGGGGTTCCAAGAGACCCAGTACTTC
J gene: TRBJ2-5
V gene: TRBV5-1
clone size: -
D gene: TRBD2

CDR3 protein: CASSFGGSETQYF
CDR3 DNA: TGTGCCAGCAGTTTTGGAGGGAGCGAGACCCAGTACTTC
J gene: TRBJ2-5
V gene: TRBV12-3/TRBV12-4
clone size: -
D gene: -

CDR3 protein: CASSRTRGGRTDTQYF
CDR3 DNA: TGCGCCAGCAGCCGAACTCGGGGGGGCCGAACAGATACGCAGTATTTT
J gene: TRBJ2-3
V gene: TRBV4-3
clone size: -
D gene: TRBD2

CDR3 protein: CACRGQSEGPFRF
CDR3 DNA: TGTGCCTGCCGAGGACAATCGGAAGGGCCCTTTCGCTTC
J gene: TRBJ2-7
V gene: TRBV30
clone size: once
D gene: -

CDR3 protein: CASSQRDSRNQPQHF
CDR3 DNA: TGCGCCAGCAGCCAGCGGGACAGCCGCAATCAGCCCCAGCATTTT
J gene: TRBJ1-5
V gene: TRBV4-1
clone size: -
D gene: TRBD1

CDR3 protein: CASSEGALIAFF
CDR3 DNA: TGTGCCAGCAGCGAGGGGGCTTTAATTGCTTTCTTT
J gene: TRBJ1-1
V gene: TRBV3-1/TRBV3-2
clone size: -
D gene: TRBD1

CDR3 protein: CASSQKLGTGNTIYF
CDR3 DNA: TGTGCCAGCAGCCAAAAGTTGGGAACTGGAAACACCATATATTTT
J gene: TRBJ1-3
V gene: TRBV3-1/TRBV3-2
clone size: -
D gene: -

CDR3 protein: CASRMGTESNQPQHF
CDR3 DNA: TGTGCCAGCAGGATGGGGACAGAGAGCAATCAGCCCCAGCATTTT
J gene: TRBJ1-5
V gene: TRBV5-5
clone size: -
D gene: TRBD1